The source of this T cell receptor (beta chain) is a study of T cell clones after liver transplantation. Across the whole study: TCRbeta sequencing after a pre-transplant mixed lymphocyte reaction identified graft-donor-reactive clones, later tracked in post-transplant blood.

Measured with immunoSEQ multiplex PCR; TCRdb has only the in-frame clones, and not every one. The sample has 95,000 to 110,000 clones; under 90% are singletons. Germline CDR1 reads SQVTM; CDR2 reads ANQGSEA. The V and J ends lost 8 bases and 1 base respectively, with 14 bases between them. This CDR3 comprises 13 residues. This chain links TRBV29-1 with TRBJ1-1; D gene uncertain. The source is a human patient who received a liver transplant. The graft donor may be the source of some T cells. Source: CD4+ T cells from blood, taken around 49 months after liver transplant. In DNA, the CDR3 is TGCAGCCCCTTGAGGGCGGGGAACACTGAAGCTTTCTTT. Its translation: CSPLRAGNTEAFF.